This record covers a single T cell receptor beta chain. The sample is drawn from a study of response to subunit inactivated influenza vaccine. This CDR3 spans 15 amino acids. The J segment lost 0 bases and the V segment lost 4 bases, leaving 3 bases of the junction unmatched. Germline values: CDR1 SGHAT, CDR2 FQNNGV. TCRdb used MiXCR to reprocess the RT-PCR reads, holding one entry per CDR3 protein. The repertoire holds 630,000 or so distinct CDR3 sequences, more than 15% seen once, with 11% in the top ten. The receptor's source is a man between 50 and 59 years old who received an inactivated influenza vaccine. Material: PBMCs from blood, obtained approximately 13 days after vaccination. The chain joins TRBV11-2 to TRBJ2-1; 7 positions agree with TRBD1. CDR3: CASSWGQTSYNEQFF. CDR3 nucleotide sequence: TGTGCCAGCAGCTGGGGACAGACCTCCTACAATGAGCAGTTCTTC.